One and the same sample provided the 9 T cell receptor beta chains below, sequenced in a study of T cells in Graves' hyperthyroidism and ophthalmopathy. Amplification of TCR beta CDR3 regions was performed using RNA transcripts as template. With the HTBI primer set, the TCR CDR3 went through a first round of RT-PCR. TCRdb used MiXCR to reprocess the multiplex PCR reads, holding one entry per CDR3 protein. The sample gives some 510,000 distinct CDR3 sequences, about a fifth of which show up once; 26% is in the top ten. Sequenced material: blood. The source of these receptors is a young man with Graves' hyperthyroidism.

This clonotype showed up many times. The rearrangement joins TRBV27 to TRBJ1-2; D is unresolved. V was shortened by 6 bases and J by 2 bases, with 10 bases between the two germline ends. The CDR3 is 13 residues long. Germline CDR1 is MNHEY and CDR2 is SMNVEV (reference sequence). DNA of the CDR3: TGTGCCAGCAGCCCCTTAGGCAACTATGGCTACACCTTC. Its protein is CASSPLGNYGYTF.

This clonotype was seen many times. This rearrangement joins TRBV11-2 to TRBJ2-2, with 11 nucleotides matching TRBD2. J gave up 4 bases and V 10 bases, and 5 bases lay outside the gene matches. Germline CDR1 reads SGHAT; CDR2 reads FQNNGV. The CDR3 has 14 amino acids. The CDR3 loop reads CAIPGLAVTGELFF. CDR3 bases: TGTGCCATACCGGGACTAGCGGTCACCGGGGAGCTGTTTTTT.

For the CDR3, the DNA is TGTGCCAGCAGTTTGGAGGGTGACAACAATCAGCCCCAGCATTTT. It translates to CASSLEGDNNQPQHF. V is TRBV12-3 or TRBV12-4 and J is TRBJ1-5, with unresolved D. This CDR3 contains 15 residues. Trimming left V 3 bases short and J 3 bases short, with 12 bases between.

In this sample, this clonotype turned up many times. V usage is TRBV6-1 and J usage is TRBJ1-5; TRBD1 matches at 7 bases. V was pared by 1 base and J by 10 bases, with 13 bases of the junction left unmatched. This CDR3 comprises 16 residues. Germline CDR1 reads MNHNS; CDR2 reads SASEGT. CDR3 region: CASSEGVRQGLFPQHF. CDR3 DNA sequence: TGTGCCAGCAGTGAAGGGGTGAGACAGGGACTTTTTCCCCAGCATTTT.

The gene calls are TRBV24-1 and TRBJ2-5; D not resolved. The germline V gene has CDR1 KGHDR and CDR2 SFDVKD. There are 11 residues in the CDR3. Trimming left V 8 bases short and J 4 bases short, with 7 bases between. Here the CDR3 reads CATKGGETQYF. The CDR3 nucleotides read TGTGCCACCAAGGGTGGAGAGACCCAGTACTTC.

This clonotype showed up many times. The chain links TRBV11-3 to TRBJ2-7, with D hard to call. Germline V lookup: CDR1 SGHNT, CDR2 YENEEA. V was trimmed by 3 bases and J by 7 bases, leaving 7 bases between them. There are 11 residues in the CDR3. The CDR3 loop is CASSFEGEQYF. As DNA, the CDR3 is TGTGCCAGCAGCTTCGAAGGGGAGCAGTACTTC.

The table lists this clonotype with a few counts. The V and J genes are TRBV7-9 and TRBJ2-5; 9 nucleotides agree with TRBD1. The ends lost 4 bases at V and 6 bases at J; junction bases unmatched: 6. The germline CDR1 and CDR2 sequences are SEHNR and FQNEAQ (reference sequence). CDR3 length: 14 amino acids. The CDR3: CASSSSGQGKTQYF. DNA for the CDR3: TGTGCCAGCAGCTCATCCGGACAGGGGAAGACCCAGTACTTC.

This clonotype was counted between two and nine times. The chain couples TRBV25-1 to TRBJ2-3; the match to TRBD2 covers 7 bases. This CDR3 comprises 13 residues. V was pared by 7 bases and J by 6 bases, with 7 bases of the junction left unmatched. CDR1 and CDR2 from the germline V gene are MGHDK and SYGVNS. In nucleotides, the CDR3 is TGTGCCAGCATCGCGTGGGGGGGGGATACGCAGTATTTT. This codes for CASIAWGGDTQYF.

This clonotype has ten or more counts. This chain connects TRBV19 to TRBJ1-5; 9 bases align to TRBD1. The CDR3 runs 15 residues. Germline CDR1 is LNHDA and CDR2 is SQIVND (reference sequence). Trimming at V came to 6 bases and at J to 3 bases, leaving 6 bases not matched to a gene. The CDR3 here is CASRTGGQPNQPQHF. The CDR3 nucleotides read TGTGCCAGTAGAACAGGGGGCCAACCCAATCAGCCCCAGCATTTT.